This is a list of T cell receptor beta chains from one sample in a study of cytomegalovirus exposure and HLA in healthy donors. Assay: immunoSEQ multiplex PCR; the TCRdb copy retains only in-frame clones and omits some. The sample has 200,000 to 250,000 clones. The sample comprised PBMCs. The receptors were gathered from a woman between 25 and 40 years old in good health and CMV-seropositive. The CDR3 runs from the conserved cysteine through the conserved F or W. A D gene is named only where the DNA matches it firmly.

D	V	J	DNA	CDR3
-	TRBV5-5	TRBJ2-2	TGTGCCAGCAGTTTTGACAGGAACACCGGGGAGCTGTTTTTT	CASSFDRNTGELFF
-	TRBV6-1	TRBJ1-3	TGTGCCAGCAGTGAATCTACGTTCTCTGGAAACACCATATATTTT	CASSESTFSGNTIYF
-	TRBV12-5	TRBJ1-2	TGTGCTAGTGGTGGGGGCGCGGGGGCGGATGGCTACACCTTC	CASGGGAGADGYTF
-	TRBV6-1	TRBJ1-1	TGTGCCAGCAGTGAAGACGGGTTTACTGAAGCTTTCTTT	CASSEDGFTEAFF
TRBD2	TRBV5-8	TRBJ2-7	TGTGCCAGCACCTCCCCCCCGACTAGCGACGCCTACGAGCAGTACTTC	CASTSPPTSDAYEQYF
-	TRBV7-8	TRBJ1-5	TGTGCCAGCAGCTTAGGTCTTCGGGGGTCTTCCAATCAGCCCCAGCATTTT	CASSLGLRGSSNQPQHF
-	TRBV27	TRBJ1-3	TGTGCCAGCAGTCGTGACTTCTTCTCTGGAAACACCATATATTTT	CASSRDFFSGNTIYF
TRBD2	TRBV18	TRBJ2-5	TGTGCCAGCTCACCAACTTCTAGCGGCGAGACCCAGTACTTC	CASSPTSSGETQYF
TRBD1	TRBV5-1	TRBJ2-7	TGCGCCAGCAGCTACTCCGGGACAGAGTACTACGAGCAGTACTTC	CASSYSGTEYYEQYF
-	TRBV6-1	TRBJ2-7	TGTGCCAGCAGTGAAGCTGGTCGGGGGTACTTTGCCTACGAGCAGTACTTC	CASSEAGRGYFAYEQYF
-	TRBV19	TRBJ2-2	TGTGCCAGTAGTGGGCGTCTGCTCCTTAACACCGGGGAGCTGTTTTTT	CASSGRLLLNTGELFF
-	TRBV5-1	TRBJ1-4	TGCGCCAGCAGCTTGGGTCGGAAGGGGGATGAAAAACTGTTTTTT	CASSLGRKGDEKLFF
-	TRBV28	TRBJ1-3	TGTGCCAGCAGTTCCCCGGACTGGAACTCTGGAAACACCATATATTTT	CASSSPDWNSGNTIYF
-	TRBV19	TRBJ2-7	TGTGCCAGTAGTTTCCGGGACTCCTCCTACGAGCAGTACTTC	CASSFRDSSYEQYF
TRBD1	TRBV5-1	TRBJ2-2	TGCGCCAGCAGCTTACAGGGGAGTGCCGGGGAGCTGTTTTTT	CASSLQGSAGELFF
-	TRBV15	TRBJ2-3	TGTGCCACCAGACTAGCCGGTTCCGATACGCAGTATTTT	CATRLAGSDTQYF
-	TRBV7-9	TRBJ1-3	TGTGCCAGCAGCTTTTCCGACATTGGAAACACCATATATTTT	CASSFSDIGNTIYF
-	TRBV7-9	TRBJ1-1	TGTGCCAGCAGCTTAGAACGGGGATCTACTTTCTTT	CASSLERGSTFF
TRBD1	TRBV29-1	TRBJ2-5	TGCAGCGTAAGACAGGGGGCAGGGGAGACCCAGTACTTC	CSVRQGAGETQYF
-	TRBV6-1	TRBJ2-7	TGTGCCAGCGGATCCAAGACAGGTCCCTACGAGCAGTACTTC	CASGSKTGPYEQYF
-	TRBV10-3	TRBJ2-7	TGTGCCATCAGTGACAGGGGCTACGAGCAGTACTTC	CAISDRGYEQYF
-	TRBV10-2	TRBJ1-1	TGCGCCAGCAGATCAGGTATGAACACTGAAGCTTTCTTT	CASRSGMNTEAFF
TRBD1	TRBV7-9	TRBJ1-2	TGTGCCAGCAGCCCCCGGGACAGTTCTAACTATGGCTACACCTTC	CASSPRDSSNYGYTF
TRBD1	TRBV6-1	TRBJ1-5	TGTGCCAGCACCGGCCCGGGACAGGGGGCTCAGCCCCAGCATTTT	CASTGPGQGAQPQHF
-	TRBV29-1	TRBJ1-3	TGCAGCGTAACAGGGATCTCTGGAAACACCATATATTTT	CSVTGISGNTIYF
TRBD1	TRBV7-6	TRBJ2-2	TGTGCCAGCAGGCAGGGAACAGGGGGCAGTAACGGGGAGCTGTTTTTT	CASRQGTGGSNGELFF
-	TRBV27	TRBJ2-2	TGTGCCAGCAGTTTATCCTTTTTGACCGGGGAGCTGTTTTTT	CASSLSFLTGELFF
-	TRBV6-5	TRBJ1-2	TGTGCCAGCAGTTCCGGAGGTCCCGTCTATGGCTACACCTTC	CASSSGGPVYGYTF
-	TRBV11-2	TRBJ2-3	TGTGCCAGCACTACCGTGTGGAGAAACACAGATACGCAGTATTTT	CASTTVWRNTDTQYF
-	TRBV7-2	TRBJ2-1	TGTGCCAGCAGCTTCGAGGGAGGAAACTCCTACAATGAGCAGTTCTTC	CASSFEGGNSYNEQFF
TRBD1	TRBV19	TRBJ1-2	TGTGCCAGTAGTAGACAGGGAGTTAATAATGGCTACACCTTC	CASSRQGVNNGYTF
TRBD1	TRBV5-4	TRBJ2-5	TGTGCCAGCACTACACAGGGGGGATCGAGGGAGACCCAGTACTTC	CASTTQGGSRETQYF
TRBD1	TRBV5-6	TRBJ1-2	TGTGCCAGCAGCACCAGGGGGCGGATCTATGGCTACACCTTC	CASSTRGRIYGYTF
TRBD1	TRBV18	TRBJ2-7	TGTGCCAGCTCCCCTGGACAGGGTAGCGAGCAGTACTTC	CASSPGQGSEQYF
-	TRBV30	TRBJ2-7	TGTGCCTGGGCCCCCGGGATCTACTCCTACGAGCAGTACTTC	CAWAPGIYSYEQYF
-	TRBV10-1	TRBJ2-7	TGCGCCAGCGGAGCAGGGGACCCCTACGAGCAGTACTTC	CASGAGDPYEQYF
-	TRBV7-2	TRBJ1-1	TGTGCCAGCAGCTTAGTCGAGACAGTCATGAACACTGAAGCTTTCTTT	CASSLVETVMNTEAFF
-	TRBV28	TRBJ2-6	TGTGCCAGCAGTTTCGAGGGGGCTGGGGCCAACGTCCTGACTTTC	CASSFEGAGANVLTF
-	TRBV14	TRBJ2-7	TGTGCCAGCAGCCAAGTAGTCCGGTTTGGCTCCTACGAGCAGTACTTC	CASSQVVRFGSYEQYF
-	TRBV7-9	TRBJ2-7	TGTGCCAGCAGCAACGTCCTCAGGACTGCGACCTACGAGCAGTACTTC	CASSNVLRTATYEQYF
-	TRBV10-3	TRBJ2-2	TGTGCCATCAATCCAGGGACCGGGGAGCTGTTTTTT	CAINPGTGELFF
-	TRBV6-6	TRBJ1-5	TGTGCCAGCAGGGGGGGGGATCAGCCCCAGCATTTT	CASRGGDQPQHF
TRBD1	TRBV18	TRBJ2-1	TGTGCCAGCTCACCACCGGAACAGGGGGCGATTGAGCAGTTCTTC	CASSPPEQGAIEQFF
-	TRBV6-6	TRBJ1-2	TGTGCCAGCAGCAACCGACAGGCTAACTATGGCTACACCTTC	CASSNRQANYGYTF
TRBD2	TRBV5-1	TRBJ2-5	TGCGCCAGCAGCTTGGGTAGCGGGGGGTACGAGACCCAGTACTTC	CASSLGSGGYETQYF
TRBD1	TRBV15	TRBJ2-1	TGTGCCACCAGCAGAGATGGGGCGCAGGGGGAATGGAACACATATAGTGAGCAGTTCTTC	CATSRDGAQGEWNTYSEQFF
TRBD1	TRBV27	TRBJ1-5	TGTGCCAGCAGTTTCACCGGGACAGGGAGACATAGCAATCAGCCCCAGCATTTT	CASSFTGTGRHSNQPQHF
TRBD2	TRBV9	TRBJ2-5	TGTGCCAGCAGCGCCTGGACTAGCGGGGGCCAAGAGACCCAGTACTTC	CASSAWTSGGQETQYF
TRBD2	TRBV5-4	TRBJ2-3	TGTGCCAGCAGCTCGCCCACTAGCGGGAGGAATACGCAGTATTTT	CASSSPTSGRNTQYF
-	TRBV7-9	TRBJ2-2	TGTGCCAGCAGGGACAGGGAGGGCACCGGGGAGCTGTTTTTT	CASRDREGTGELFF
TRBD2	TRBV2	TRBJ2-7	TGTGCCAGCAGTGGCTCCCTAGCGGGAGTTGAGCAGTACTTC	CASSGSLAGVEQYF
TRBD1	TRBV4-1	TRBJ2-5	TGCGCCAGCAGCGGGTGGGACAGGGAGACCCAGTACTTC	CASSGWDRETQYF
-	TRBV6-6	TRBJ2-3	TGTGCCAGCAGCGTACCCGGGTCAGATACGCAATATTTT	CASSVPGSDTQYF
TRBD1	TRBV29-1	TRBJ1-2	TGCAGCGTTGATAAGCTCCAGGGGGCGAGATTTGGCTACACCTTC	CSVDKLQGARFGYTF
-	TRBV6-1	TRBJ1-1	TGTGCCAGCAGTGAAGGACAGGCGTGGGTCAACACTGAAGCTTTCTTT	CASSEGQAWVNTEAFF
TRBD1	TRBV27	TRBJ1-2	TGTGCCAGCACAGGGGGCTATGGCTACACCTTC	CASTGGYGYTF
-	TRBV7-2	TRBJ1-5	TGTGCCAGCAGCTTGCGGCTGGGCAATCAGCCCCAGCATTTT	CASSLRLGNQPQHF